The 14 T cell receptor beta chains presented below share a single source sample, sequenced in a study of shared clonotypes between healthy human individuals. TCRdb's copy holds only in-frame clones and misses some; the assay was immunoSEQ multiplex PCR. The table has 2 million to 3 million clones, approximately 90% seen once. The sequencing sample was made of naive CD4+ T cells sorted from blood. Stated subset: CD45RA+ positively selected. The receptors shown here come from a man younger than 35 in good health.

This clone was observed a single time. The chain employs TRBV7-9 and TRBJ2-4; 11 nucleotides agree with TRBD1. Germline CDR1 and CDR2: SEHNR and FQNEAQ (reference sequence). The CDR3 spans 12 residues. Trimming took 5 bases from V and 10 from J; bases not matched to a gene: 1. Here the CDR3 DNA reads TGTGCCAGCAGCCGGGACAGGGGGATTCAGTACTTC. This translates into CASSRDRGIQYF.

CDR3 protein: CASSLGGRGPQPQHF. Here the CDR3 DNA reads TGTGCCAGCAGCCTCGGGGGGAGGGGGCCTCAGCCCCAGCATTTT. The chain employs TRBV6-1 and TRBJ1-5, with 7 bases matching TRBD1. In germline, CDR1 is MNHNS, CDR2 SASEGT. This CDR3 contains 15 residues. The V gene end was trimmed by 6 bases and the J gene end by 6 bases; junction bases not matched to a gene: 11.

This chain connects TRBV4-2 to TRBJ2-7, with D perhaps TRBD2 (5 bases). CDR1 is LGHNA, CDR2 YNFKEQ, per germline. V was trimmed by 4 bases and J by 2 bases, leaving 21 bases between them. This CDR3 contains 17 residues. The CDR3 sequence: CASSPHSRLTEAYEQYF. The CDR3 nucleotides read TGTGCCAGCAGCCCCCACTCCCGACTAACCGAAGCCTACGAGCAGTACTTC.

This rearrangement joins TRBV6-6 to TRBJ2-7, with D possibly being TRBD1 (5 bases). The CDR3 is 13 amino acids. With 6 bases removed from V and 2 bases from J, the gap between germline ends came to 11 bases. CDR1 and CDR2 (germline): MNHNY, SVGAGI (reference sequence). The DNA for the CDR3 is TGTGCCAGCAGATTGGACACGACCTACGAGCAGTACTTC. It yields the protein CASRLDTTYEQYF.

This sequence joins TRBV10-1 and TRBJ2-1; possibly TRBD2 for D (5 bases). The CDR3 is 13 amino acids. Deletions cut 10 bases from V and 7 bases from J, with 17 bases between. Germline CDR1 is WNHNN and CDR2 is SYGVQD (reference sequence). The CDR3 region has the DNA TGCGCCACTCGCGGGTCCAACCCTAATGAGCAGTTCTTC. It translates to CATRGSNPNEQFF.

The chain has TRBV19 and TRBJ2-3, with unresolved D. The CDR3 covers 13 residues. CDR1 and CDR2 from the germline V gene are LNHDA and SQIVND (reference sequence). The V and J ends lost 3 bases and 2 bases respectively, with 6 bases between them. Written as DNA, the CDR3 is TGTGCCAGTAGTATGCTGGTCACAGATACGCAGTATTTT. Translation: CASSMLVTDTQYF. The full variable domain, with the rest looked up from reference TRBV19 and TRBJ2-3, is DGGITQSPKYLFRKEGQNVTLSCEQNLNHDAMYWYRQDPGQGLRLIYYSQIVNDFQKGDIAEGYSVSREKKESFPLTVTSAQKNPTAFYLCASSMLVTDTQYFGPGTRLTVL.

With regard to this clone: In the same sample, other DNA sequences code for this CDR3. This sequence joins TRBV6-5 and TRBJ2-7; 11 bases agree with TRBD1. V lost 0 bases and J lost 4; bases outside the gene matches: 5. Per germline, CDR1 MNHEY and CDR2 SVGAGI. This CDR3 is 16 amino acids long. This CDR3 is CASSYSGQGARYEQYF. The CDR3 bases are TGTGCCAGCAGTTACTCCGGACAGGGGGCTCGTTACGAGCAGTACTTC.

This chain connects TRBV7-9 to TRBJ2-1, with 12 positions matching TRBD2. Germline assignment: CDR1 SEHNR and CDR2 FQNEAQ (reference sequence). The CDR3 has 15 residues. The trim removed 5 bases at V and 4 bases at J, leaving 3 bases unmatched. CDR3 in amino acids: CASSAGTSGYNEQFF. The CDR3 DNA reads TGTGCCAGCAGCGCCGGGACTAGCGGGTACAATGAGCAGTTCTTC.

This chain's CDR3 is CASSTTPGQGSGQYF. The CDR3 region has the DNA TGCGCCAGCAGCACCACGCCGGGACAGGGGTCGGGGCAGTACTTC. The chain employs TRBV5-1 and TRBJ2-7; 10 bases agree with TRBD1. The J segment lost 9 bases and the V segment lost 4 bases, leaving 13 bases of the junction unmatched. Germline assignment: CDR1 SGHRS and CDR2 YFSETQ. This CDR3 region has 15 residues. The complete variable domain, with remaining parts taken from reference TRBV5-1 and TRBJ2-7, reads KAGVTQTPRYLIKTRGQQVTLSCSPISGHRSVSWYQQTPGQGLQFLFEYFSETQRNKGNFPGRFSGRQFSNSRSEMNVSTLELGDSALYLCASSTTPGQGSGQYFGPGTRLTVT.

CDR3 in DNA: TGTGCCAGCAGTTCAGGGGTGGGCCGGTACACCATATATTTT. It specifies CASSSGVGRYTIYF. V is TRBV28 and J is TRBJ1-3; D possibly corresponds to TRBD1 (6 bases). Germline V gene sequence: CDR1 MDHEN, CDR2 SYDVKM. The CDR3 covers 14 residues. Trimming took off 4 bases at V and 8 bases at J, with 15 bases between the two ends.

The gene calls are TRBV2 and TRBJ2-7, with D possibly matching TRBD2 (6 bases). The CDR3 has 15 residues. Trimming left V 6 bases short and J 6 bases short, with 21 bases between. Germline V lookup: CDR1 SNHLY, CDR2 FYNNEI. The CDR3 DNA reads as TGTGCCAGCAGGACGGGAGAAGCGGACCCCTCCGAGCAGTACTTC. Translated: CASRTGEADPSEQYF.

As concerns this clone: Other DNA sequences from this sample encode an identical CDR3 as well. The chain combines TRBV10-3 with TRBJ2-2; 8 nucleotides match TRBD1. Unmatched junction bases numbered 3, after V lost 9 bases and J lost 0 bases. The germline gives CDR1 ENHRY, CDR2 SYGVKD. The CDR3 contains 14 residues. The DNA for the CDR3 is TGTGCCATAACAGGGGGGCCGAACACCGGGGAGCTGTTTTTT. This encodes CAITGGPNTGELFF.

This rearrangement joins TRBV5-1 to TRBJ2-1; D gene unclear. The V end lost 6 bases, the J end lost 9 bases, and 16 bases lay between the germline ends. This CDR3 has 13 amino acids. Germline values: CDR1 SGHRS, CDR2 YFSETQ. CDR3 region: CASNLDAAGEQFF. CDR3 nucleotides: TGCGCCAGCAACCTCGACGCTGCAGGTGAGCAGTTCTTC. Using reference TRBV5-1 and TRBJ2-1 for the parts outside the CDR3, the full variable domain is KAGVTQTPRYLIKTRGQQVTLSCSPISGHRSVSWYQQTPGQGLQFLFEYFSETQRNKGNFPGRFSGRQFSNSRSEMNVSTLELGDSALYLCASNLDAAGEQFFGPGTRLTVL.

The chain combines TRBV2 with TRBJ1-2, with 8 bases aligning to TRBD1. The CDR3 length is 16 residues. CDR1 is SNHLY, CDR2 FYNNEI, per germline. V shed 8 bases, J shed 6 bases, and the junction held 17 bases outside the gene matches. CDR3 DNA: TGTGCCAGCGGCGATACAGGGGGGATCTTGCTTGATGGCTACACCTTC. Translation gives CASGDTGGILLDGYTF.